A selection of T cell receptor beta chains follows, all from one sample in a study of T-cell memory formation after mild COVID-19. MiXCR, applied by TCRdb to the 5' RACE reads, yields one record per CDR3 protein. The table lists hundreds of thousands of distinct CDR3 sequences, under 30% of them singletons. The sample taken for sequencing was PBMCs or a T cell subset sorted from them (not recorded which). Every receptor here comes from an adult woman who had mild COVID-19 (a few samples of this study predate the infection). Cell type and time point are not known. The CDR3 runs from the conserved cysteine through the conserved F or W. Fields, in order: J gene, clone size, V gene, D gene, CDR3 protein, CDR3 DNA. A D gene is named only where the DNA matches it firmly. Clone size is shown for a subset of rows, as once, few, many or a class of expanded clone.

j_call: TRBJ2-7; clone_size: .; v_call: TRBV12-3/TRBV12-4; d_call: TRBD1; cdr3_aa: CASSHNPGQGTYEQYF; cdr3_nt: TGTGCCAGCAGTCACAATCCGGGACAGGGGACCTACGAGCAGTACTTC
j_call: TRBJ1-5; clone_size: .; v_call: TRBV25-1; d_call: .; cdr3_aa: CASSASNQPQHF; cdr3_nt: TGTGCCAGCAGTGCCTCAAATCAGCCCCAGCATTTT
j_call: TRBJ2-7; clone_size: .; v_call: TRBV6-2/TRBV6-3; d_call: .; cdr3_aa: CASSYSIIGTEQYF; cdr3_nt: TGTGCCAGCAGTTACTCGATAATAGGGACCGAGCAGTACTTC
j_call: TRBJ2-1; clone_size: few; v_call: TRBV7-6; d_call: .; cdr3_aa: CASGGFSDYNEQFF; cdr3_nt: TGTGCCAGCGGTGGTTTTTCGGATTACAATGAGCAGTTCTTC
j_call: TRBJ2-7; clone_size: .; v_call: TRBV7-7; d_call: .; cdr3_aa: CASSLGTGPTYEQYF; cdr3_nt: TGTGCTAGCAGCTTAGGAACAGGGCCTACCTACGAGCAGTACTTC
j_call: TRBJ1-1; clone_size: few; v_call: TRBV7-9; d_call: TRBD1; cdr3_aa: CASSPRLGQGAGNTEAFF; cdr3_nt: TGTGCCAGCAGTCCAAGGTTGGGTCAGGGGGCCGGGAACACTGAAGCTTTCTTT
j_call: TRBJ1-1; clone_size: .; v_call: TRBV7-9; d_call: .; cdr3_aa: CASLAGEGLNTEAFF; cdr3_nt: TGTGCCAGCCTCGCCGGGGAGGGGCTGAACACTGAAGCTTTCTTT
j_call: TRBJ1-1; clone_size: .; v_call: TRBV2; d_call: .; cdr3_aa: CASSEGREVTEAFF; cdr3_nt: TGTGCCAGCAGTGAAGGCAGGGAGGTCACTGAAGCTTTCTTT
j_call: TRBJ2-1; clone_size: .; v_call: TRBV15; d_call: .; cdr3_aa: CATSRDRHNEQFF; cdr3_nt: TGTGCCACCAGCAGAGACAGGCACAATGAGCAGTTCTTC
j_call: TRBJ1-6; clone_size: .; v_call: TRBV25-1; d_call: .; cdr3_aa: CASIGSHPPLHF; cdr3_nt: TGTGCCAGCATCGGGTCCCATCCACCCCTCCACTTT
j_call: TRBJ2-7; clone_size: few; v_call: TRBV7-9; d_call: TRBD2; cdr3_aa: CAFSEPGLAGGKEQYF; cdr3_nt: TGTGCCTTCAGCGAACCGGGACTAGCGGGAGGGAAAGAGCAGTACTTC
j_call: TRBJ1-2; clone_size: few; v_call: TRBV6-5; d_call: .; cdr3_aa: CASSYSPTQLF; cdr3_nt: TGTGCCAGCAGTTACTCCCCCACACAGCTCTTC
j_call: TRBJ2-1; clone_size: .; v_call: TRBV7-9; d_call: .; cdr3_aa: CASSLYLRTVRELSYNEQFF; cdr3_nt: TGTGCCAGCAGCTTATATCTCCGGACGGTTCGGGAGCTCTCCTACAATGAGCAGTTCTTC
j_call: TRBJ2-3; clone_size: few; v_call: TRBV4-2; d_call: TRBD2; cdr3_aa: CASSKGLAGGPIVADTQYF; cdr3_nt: TGTGCCAGCAGCAAAGGACTAGCGGGAGGGCCCATAGTAGCAGATACGCAGTATTTT
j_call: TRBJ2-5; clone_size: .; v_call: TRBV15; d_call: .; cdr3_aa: CATSRDRAPGTQYF; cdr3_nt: TGTGCCACCAGCAGAGATCGGGCGCCCGGGACCCAGTACTTC
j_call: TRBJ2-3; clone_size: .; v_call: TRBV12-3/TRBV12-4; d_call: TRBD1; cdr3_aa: CASSSRTGQFTDTQYF; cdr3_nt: TGTGCCAGCAGTTCAAGGACAGGGCAGTTCACAGATACGCAGTATTTT
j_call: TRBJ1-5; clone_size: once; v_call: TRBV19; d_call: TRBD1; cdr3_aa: CASSTTQGGLNQPQHF; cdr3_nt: TGTGCCAGTAGTACAACACAGGGGGGACTGAATCAGCCCCAGCATTTT
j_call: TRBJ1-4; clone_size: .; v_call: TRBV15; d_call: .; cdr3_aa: CATSREYGPGNEKLFF; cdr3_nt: TGTGCCACCAGCAGAGAGTATGGGCCCGGTAATGAAAAACTGTTTTTT
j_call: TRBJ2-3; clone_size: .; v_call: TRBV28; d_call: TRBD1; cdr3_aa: CASTRRGQDTDTQYF; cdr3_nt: TGTGCCAGCACCCGTAGGGGGCAAGACACAGATACGCAGTATTTT
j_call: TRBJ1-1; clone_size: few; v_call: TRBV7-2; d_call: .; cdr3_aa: CASSSPTEGLVRNTEAFF; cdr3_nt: TGTGCCAGCAGCTCCCCGACAGAGGGGCTCGTGAGGAACACTGAAGCTTTCTTT
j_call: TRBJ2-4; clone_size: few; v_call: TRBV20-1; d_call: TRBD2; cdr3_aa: CSARKRTSGVAKNIQYF; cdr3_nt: TGCAGTGCTAGAAAGAGGACTAGCGGAGTAGCCAAAAACATTCAGTACTTC
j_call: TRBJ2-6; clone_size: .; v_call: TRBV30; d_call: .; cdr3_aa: CAWSVRGQPRANVLTF; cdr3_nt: TGTGCCTGGAGTGTACGGGGACAACCGAGGGCCAACGTCCTGACTTTC
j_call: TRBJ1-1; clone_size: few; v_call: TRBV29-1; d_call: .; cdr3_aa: CSVDGHIEAFF; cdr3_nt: TGCAGCGTTGACGGACATATTGAAGCTTTCTTT
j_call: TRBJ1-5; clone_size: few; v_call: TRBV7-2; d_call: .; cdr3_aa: CASSLGFQPQHF; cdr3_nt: TGTGCCAGCAGCTTAGGTTTTCAGCCCCAGCATTTT
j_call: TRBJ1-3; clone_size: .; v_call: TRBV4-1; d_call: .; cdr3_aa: CASSQEGASGNTIYF; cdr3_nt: TGCGCCAGCAGCCAAGAGGGGGCATCTGGAAACACCATATATTTT
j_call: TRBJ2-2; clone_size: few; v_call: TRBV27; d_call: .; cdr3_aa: CASSLWARMNTGELFF; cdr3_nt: TGTGCCAGCAGTTTATGGGCCCGAATGAACACCGGGGAGCTGTTTTTT